This T cell receptor beta chain was documented in a study of T cell changes during pregnancy in multiple sclerosis. Sequenced by immunoSEQ multiplex PCR; TCRdb stores in-frame clones only, minus some. The table lists 60,000 or so clones, about 89% of them singletons. The CDR3 totals 12 residues. Deletions cut 3 bases from V and 4 bases from J, with 7 bases between. Germline V lookup: CDR1 MNHNS, CDR2 SASEGT. The V and J genes are TRBV6-1 and TRBJ2-7, with D possibly being TRBD1 (6 bases). Sequencing used CD4+ T cells from peripheral blood mononuclear cells, obtained after pregnancy. This receptor was obtained from a female donor in good health, enrolled as a control in a pregnancy study. The CDR3 region has the DNA TGTGCCAGCAGTGAGCAGGGGTACGAGCAGTACTTC. As protein: CASSEQGYEQYF.